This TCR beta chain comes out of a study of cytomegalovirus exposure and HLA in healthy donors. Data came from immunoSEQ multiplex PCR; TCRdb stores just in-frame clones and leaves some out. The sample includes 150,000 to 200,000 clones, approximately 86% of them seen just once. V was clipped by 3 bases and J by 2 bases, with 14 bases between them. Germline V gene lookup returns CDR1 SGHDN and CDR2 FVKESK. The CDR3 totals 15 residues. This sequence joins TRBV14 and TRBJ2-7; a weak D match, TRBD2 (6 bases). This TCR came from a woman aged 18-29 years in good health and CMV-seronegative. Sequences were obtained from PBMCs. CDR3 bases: TGTGCCAGCAGCCAGCGGGTCGGGACTGCCTACGAGCAGTACTTC. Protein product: CASSQRVGTAYEQYF. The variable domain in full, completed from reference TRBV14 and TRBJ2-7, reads EAGVTQFPSHSVIEKGQTVTLRCDPISGHDNLYWYRRVMGKEIKFLLHFVKESKQDESGMPNNRFLAERTGGTYSTLKVQPAELEDSGVYFCASSQRVGTAYEQYFGPGTRLTVT.